Given below is one T cell receptor (beta chain) in context. This clonotype was seen at least ten times. Its cognate antigen has yet to be identified. Qualities for individual bases were not recorded, and no much larger clone is one base off. Patients with ophthalmopathy had moderately to severely active disease, with a Clinical Activity Score of 3 or more, a NOSPECS grade of 4 or more, and a disease duration of less than 3 months. Anyone with other autoimmune diseases, uncontrolled infections, pregnancy or lactation was excluded from the study. Clinical symptoms, serum thyroxine, TRAb, thyroid ultrasound and orbital computed tomography were used for diagnosis. Using Ficoll-Paque density gradient centrifugation, PBMCs were isolated from less than 13 ml of fresh peripheral blood. Total RNA was extracted using Trizol reagent, and RNA quality was checked on an Agilent 2100 Bioanalyzer. For repertoire sequencing, the TCR beta CDR3 regions were amplified from RNA transcripts. The first round of RT-PCR was done with HTBI primers and the Qiagen OneStep RT-PCR kit, and was followed by a second round of multiplex PCR, then size selection and purification. The libraries underwent paired-end sequencing with 100 bp reads on an Illumina HiSeq2000. In the source study's methods: Reads were processed with SOAPnuke, discarding reads with adapters, uncalled bases, mean Phred below 15, or no exact constant-primer or identifier match. COPE v1.2.5 was used to merge the high-quality paired reads. Each unique nucleotide sequence was treated as a clonotype, and MiTCR v1.1 was used to align the clonotypes to the IMGT TRB V, D and J references. Analysis was restricted to V-J combinations with a frequency above 0.0001, which covered roughly 99% of repertoires. For each V-J combination, a TCR clonal expansion and chaos score was defined as the ratio of F50 clonal expansion to chaos observed in the TCRdist matrix. Welch's t-statistics and random forest were used to narrow the features down to more than 10 V-J combinations, which were then fed into a naive Bayes classifier. Thyroid-blood repertoire similarity was quantified with the Morisita-Horn index. TCRdb reworked the public reads: Q25 trimming with fastp, MiXCR clone assembly, productive beta chains retained. Rows are unified per CDR3 protein, each entry keeping the most common DNA and genes. In this record, the V and J calls reflect TCRdb's handling and not the investigators' own analysis. For this sample the table gives about half a million distinct CDR3 sequences, of which approximately 15% were detected only once. Jointly, the top ten make up roughly 9.8% of the sample.

These data are taken from a study of Graves' ophthalmopathy and Graves' hyperthyroidism (dated by TCRdb to 2016 to 2019). A note on the overall study: Peripheral blood was collected at initial diagnosis, before any treatment. To tell Graves' ophthalmopathy apart from Graves' hyperthyroidism, and to predict which patients would progress to ophthalmopathy, the study relied on TCR beta repertoire signatures. In total, under 150 blood samples were TCR-sequenced: roughly 45 ophthalmopathy, some 75 hyperthyroidism and approximately 17 hyperthyroidism-to-ophthalmopathy patients. To explore V-J signatures that separate ophthalmopathy from hyperthyroidism, a discovery set of about a hundred patients was enrolled, consisting of about 45 with ophthalmopathy and around 57 with stable hyperthyroidism. An independent validation cohort comprised 18 hyperthyroidism patients and roughly 15 patients who later progressed from hyperthyroidism to ophthalmopathy. T-cell repertoires of thyroid tissue and blood were compared in 5 or 6 hyperthyroidism patients. Once sampling was done, hyperthyroidism patients were given methimazole at a starting dose of 30 mg daily, while ophthalmopathy patients were given high-dose intravenous methylprednisolone. For training and testing, the 100 or so patients in the discovery cohort were randomly divided in a 7:3 ratio. Here is what the overall study found, with its caveats: Most expanded thyroid clonotypes with a frequency above 0.001 also appeared in blood, which suggests that blood repertoires may reflect the immune response in the thyroid. No statistical method was used to set the sample size in advance, and the investigators knew which group each participant was assigned to. In validation, the model predicted ophthalmopathy progression with 70.59% sensitivity and around 72% specificity; 12 predicted patients were CT-confirmed with GO in a median of 6.5 months. In cross-validation, the 13-signature model distinguished ophthalmopathy from stable hyperthyroidism with nearly 90% sensitivity and approximately 81% specificity, while in the test set the corresponding values were about 79% and 69%.

Sequenced material: blood. The sequence came from a woman aged 30 to 39 with Graves' ophthalmopathy. Donor details come from another sample of the same person, matched by shared clones.

CDR3 region: CASSYSQGATYGYTF. The DNA sequence is as follows: TGTGCCAGCAGTTACTCTCAGGGGGCGACCTATGGCTACACCTTC. The chain joins TRBV6-5 to TRBJ1-2; 8 bases in the junction line up with TRBD1. V is trimmed back by 0 bases and J by 4 bases, and the junction contains 4 bases that no gene match accounts for. Reading from cysteine to phenylalanine, the CDR3 counts 15 amino acids. CDR3 DNA is the only sequence kept; it has 45 bases, read in frame from the first base. From the germline V gene, CDR1 is MNHEY and CDR2 is SVGAGI.